This T cell receptor (beta chain) derives from a study of T cell responses to AZD1222 COVID-19 vaccine. The overall study: It was second doses at about 4 or about 12 weeks that were pooled. Study outcomes and limitations: White British donors predominated, females outnumbered males, and clonal diversity was possibly underestimated. Targeting of unmutated variant regions was reportedly seen in nearly half of spike-specific TCRs.

Profiled with immunoSEQ multiplex PCR; TCRdb holds only in-frame clones, not every one. This table has around 150,000 clones, about 92% appearing once. A remark on this clone: Its antigen is not known.

CDR1 KGHSH and CDR2 LQKENI come from the germline V gene. The CDR3 has 12 amino acids. V lost 4 bases to trimming and J lost 3 bases, with 7 bases between them. The chain carries TRBV18 and TRBJ2-7, with no clear D. The clonotype comes from an adult in good health. The specimen was peripheral blood, collected on day 0 of AZD1222 vaccination. The CDR3 DNA sequence: TGTGCCAGCTCACAACAGTACTACGAGCAGTACTTC. Its translation is CASSQQYYEQYF.